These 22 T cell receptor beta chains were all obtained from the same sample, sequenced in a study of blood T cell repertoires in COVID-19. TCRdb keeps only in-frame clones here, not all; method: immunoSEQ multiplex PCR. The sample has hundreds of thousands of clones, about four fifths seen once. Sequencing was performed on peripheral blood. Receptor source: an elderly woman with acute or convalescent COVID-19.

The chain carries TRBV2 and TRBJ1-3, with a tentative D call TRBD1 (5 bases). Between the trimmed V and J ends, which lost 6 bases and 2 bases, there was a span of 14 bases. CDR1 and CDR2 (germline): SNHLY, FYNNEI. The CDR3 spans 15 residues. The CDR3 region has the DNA TGTGCCAGCAGGGACCAGCCAGGGCCTGGAAACACCATATATTTT. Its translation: CASRDQPGPGNTIYF.

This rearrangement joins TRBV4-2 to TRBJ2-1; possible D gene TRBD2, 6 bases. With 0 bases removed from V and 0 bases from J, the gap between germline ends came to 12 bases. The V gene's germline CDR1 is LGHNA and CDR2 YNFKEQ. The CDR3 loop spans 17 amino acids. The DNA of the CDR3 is TGTGCCAGCAGCCAAGAGGTCGGGCGGGGCTCCTACAATGAGCAGTTCTTC. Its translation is CASSQEVGRGSYNEQFF.

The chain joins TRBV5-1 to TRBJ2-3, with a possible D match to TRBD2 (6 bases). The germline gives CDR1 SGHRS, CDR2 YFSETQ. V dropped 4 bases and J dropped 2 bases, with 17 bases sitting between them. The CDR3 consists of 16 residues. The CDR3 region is CASSMVPGVPTDTQYF. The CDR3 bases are TGCGCCAGCAGCATGGTCCCGGGAGTCCCCACAGATACGCAGTATTTT.

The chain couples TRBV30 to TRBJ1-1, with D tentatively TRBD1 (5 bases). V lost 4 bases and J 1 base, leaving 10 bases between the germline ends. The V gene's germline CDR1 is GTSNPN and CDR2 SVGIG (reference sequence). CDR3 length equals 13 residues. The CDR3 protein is CAWIQEANTEAFF. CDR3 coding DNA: TGTGCCTGGATACAGGAAGCGAACACTGAAGCTTTCTTT.

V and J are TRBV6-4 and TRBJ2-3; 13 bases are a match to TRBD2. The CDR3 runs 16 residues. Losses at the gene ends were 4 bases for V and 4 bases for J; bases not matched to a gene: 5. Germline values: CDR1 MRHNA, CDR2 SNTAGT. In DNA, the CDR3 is TGTGCCAGCAGTGCCACTACTAGCGGGGGGGCAGATACGCAGTATTTT. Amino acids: CASSATTSGGADTQYF.

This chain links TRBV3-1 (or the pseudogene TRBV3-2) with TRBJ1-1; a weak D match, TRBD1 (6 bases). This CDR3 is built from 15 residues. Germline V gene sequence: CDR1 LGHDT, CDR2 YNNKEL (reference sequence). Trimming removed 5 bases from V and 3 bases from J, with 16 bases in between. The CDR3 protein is CASSFMTGPYTEAFF. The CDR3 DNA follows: TGTGCCAGCAGCTTCATGACAGGCCCTTACACTGAAGCTTTCTTT.

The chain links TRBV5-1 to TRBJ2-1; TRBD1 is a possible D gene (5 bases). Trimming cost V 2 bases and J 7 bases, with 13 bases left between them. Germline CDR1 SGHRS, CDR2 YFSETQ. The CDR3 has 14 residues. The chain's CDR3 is CASSLTQVGNEQFF. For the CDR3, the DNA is TGCGCCAGCAGCTTAACACAGGTTGGGAATGAGCAGTTCTTC.

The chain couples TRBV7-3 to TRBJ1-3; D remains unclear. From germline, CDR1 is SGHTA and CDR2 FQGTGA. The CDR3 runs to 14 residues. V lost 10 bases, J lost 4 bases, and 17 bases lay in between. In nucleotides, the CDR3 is TGTGCCACCAAGCCAGGCTCGGGGGGAAACACCATATATTTT. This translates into CATKPGSGGNTIYF.

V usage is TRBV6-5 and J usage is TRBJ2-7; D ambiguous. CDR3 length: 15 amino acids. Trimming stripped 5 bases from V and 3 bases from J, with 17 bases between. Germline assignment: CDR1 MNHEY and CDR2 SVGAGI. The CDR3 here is CASSKKSPRVYEQYF. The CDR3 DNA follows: TGTGCCAGCAGTAAAAAATCGCCCCGGGTCTACGAGCAGTACTTC.

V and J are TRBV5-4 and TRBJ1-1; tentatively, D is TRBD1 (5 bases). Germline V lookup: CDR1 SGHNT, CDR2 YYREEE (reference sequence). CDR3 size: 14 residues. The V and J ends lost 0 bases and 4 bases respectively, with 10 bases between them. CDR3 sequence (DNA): TGTGCCAGCAGCTTGGATCAGGGTGGCACTGAAGCTTTCTTT. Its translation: CASSLDQGGTEAFF. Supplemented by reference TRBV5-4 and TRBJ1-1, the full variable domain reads ETGVTQSPTHLIKTRGQQVTLRCSSQSGHNTVSWYQQALGQGPQFIFQYYREEENGRGNFPPRFSGLQFPNYSSELNVNALELDDSALYLCASSLDQGGTEAFFGQGTRLTVV.

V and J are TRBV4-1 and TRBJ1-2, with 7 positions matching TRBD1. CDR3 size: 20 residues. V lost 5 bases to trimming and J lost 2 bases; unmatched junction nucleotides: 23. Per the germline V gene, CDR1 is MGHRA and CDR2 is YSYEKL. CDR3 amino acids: CASSSQEARGQATQNYGYTF. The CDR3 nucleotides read TGCGCCAGCAGCTCTCAAGAGGCACGAGGACAGGCCACTCAAAACTATGGCTACACCTTC.

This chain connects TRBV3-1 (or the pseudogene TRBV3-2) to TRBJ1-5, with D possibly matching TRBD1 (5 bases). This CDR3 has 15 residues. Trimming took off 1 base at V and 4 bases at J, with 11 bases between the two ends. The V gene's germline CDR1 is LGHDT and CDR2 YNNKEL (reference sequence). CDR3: CASSQGRQTNQPQHF. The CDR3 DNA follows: TGTGCCAGCAGCCAAGGCCGACAGACAAATCAGCCCCAGCATTTT.

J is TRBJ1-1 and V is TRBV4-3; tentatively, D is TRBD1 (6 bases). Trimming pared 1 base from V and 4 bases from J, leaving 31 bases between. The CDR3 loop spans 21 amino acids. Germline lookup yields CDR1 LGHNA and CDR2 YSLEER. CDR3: CASSQVIGLGQSDSFSTEAFF. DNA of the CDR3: TGCGCCAGCAGCCAAGTCATAGGCTTAGGACAGTCAGACAGTTTTTCCACTGAAGCTTTCTTT.

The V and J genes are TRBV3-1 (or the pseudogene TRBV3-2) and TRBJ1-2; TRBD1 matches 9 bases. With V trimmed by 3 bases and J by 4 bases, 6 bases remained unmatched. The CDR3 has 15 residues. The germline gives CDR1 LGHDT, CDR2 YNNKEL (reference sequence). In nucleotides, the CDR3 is TGTGCCAGCAGCCACCGACAGGGGGGTATCTATGGCTACACCTTC. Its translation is CASSHRQGGIYGYTF.

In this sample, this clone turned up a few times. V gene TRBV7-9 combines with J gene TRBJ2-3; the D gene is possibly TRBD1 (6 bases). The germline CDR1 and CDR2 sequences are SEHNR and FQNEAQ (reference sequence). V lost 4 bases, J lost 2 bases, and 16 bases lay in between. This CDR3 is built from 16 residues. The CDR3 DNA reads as TGTGCCAGCAGCTCAACAGGGAGTCGGCCCACAGATACGCAGTATTTT. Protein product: CASSSTGSRPTDTQYF. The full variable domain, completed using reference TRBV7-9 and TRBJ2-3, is DTGVSQNPRHKITKRGQNVTFRCDPISEHNRLYWYRQTLGQGPEFLTYFQNEAQLEKSRLLSDRFSAERPKGSFSTLEIQRTEQGDSAMYLCASSSTGSRPTDTQYFGPGTRLTVL.

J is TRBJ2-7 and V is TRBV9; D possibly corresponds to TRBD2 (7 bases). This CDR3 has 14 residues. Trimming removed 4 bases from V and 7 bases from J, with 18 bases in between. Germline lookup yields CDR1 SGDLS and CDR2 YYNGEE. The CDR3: CASSRGGDLAEQYF. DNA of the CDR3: TGTGCCAGCAGCAGAGGGGGGGACCTCGCTGAGCAGTACTTC.

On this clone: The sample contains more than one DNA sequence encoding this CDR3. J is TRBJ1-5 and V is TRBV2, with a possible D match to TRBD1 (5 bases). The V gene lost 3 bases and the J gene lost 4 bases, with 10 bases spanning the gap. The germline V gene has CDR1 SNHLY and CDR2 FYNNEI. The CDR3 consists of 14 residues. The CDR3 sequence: CASSDRVGNQPQHF. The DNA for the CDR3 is TGTGCCAGCAGTGACAGGGTGGGTAATCAGCCCCAGCATTTT.

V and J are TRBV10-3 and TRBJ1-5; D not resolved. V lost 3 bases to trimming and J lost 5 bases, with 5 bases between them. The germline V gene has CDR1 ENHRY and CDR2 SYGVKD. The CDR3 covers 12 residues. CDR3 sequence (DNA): TGTGCCATCAGTGAAGGAGATCAGCCCCAGCATTTT. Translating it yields CAISEGDQPQHF.

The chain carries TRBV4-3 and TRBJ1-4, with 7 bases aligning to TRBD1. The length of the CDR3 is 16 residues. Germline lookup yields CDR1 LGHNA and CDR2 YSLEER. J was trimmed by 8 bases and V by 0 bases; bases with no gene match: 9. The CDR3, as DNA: TGCGCCAGCAGCCAAGATGGGACAGCTCATAGGGAAAAACTGTTTTTT. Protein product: CASSQDGTAHREKLFF.

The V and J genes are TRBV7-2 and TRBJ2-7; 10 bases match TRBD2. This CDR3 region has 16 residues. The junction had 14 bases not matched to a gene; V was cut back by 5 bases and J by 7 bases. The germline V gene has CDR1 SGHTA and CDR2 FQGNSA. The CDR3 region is CASSPRASGGVAEQYF. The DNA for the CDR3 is TGTGCCAGCAGCCCTAGGGCCAGCGGGGGGGTTGCGGAGCAGTACTTC.

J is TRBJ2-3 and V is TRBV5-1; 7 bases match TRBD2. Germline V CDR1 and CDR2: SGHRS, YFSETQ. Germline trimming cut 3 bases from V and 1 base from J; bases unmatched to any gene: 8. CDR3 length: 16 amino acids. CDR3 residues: CASSSTAGDRTDTQYF. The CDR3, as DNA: TGCGCCAGCAGCTCGACCGCGGGGGACCGCACAGATACGCAGTATTTT. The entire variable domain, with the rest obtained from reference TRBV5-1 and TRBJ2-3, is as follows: KAGVTQTPRYLIKTRGQQVTLSCSPISGHRSVSWYQQTPGQGLQFLFEYFSETQRNKGNFPGRFSGRQFSNSRSEMNVSTLELGDSALYLCASSSTAGDRTDTQYFGPGTRLTVL.

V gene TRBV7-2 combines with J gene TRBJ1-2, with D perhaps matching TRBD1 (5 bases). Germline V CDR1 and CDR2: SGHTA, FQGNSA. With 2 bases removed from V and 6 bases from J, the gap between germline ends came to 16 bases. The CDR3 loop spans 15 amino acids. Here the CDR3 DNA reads TGTGCCAGCAGCTTACGGTCAGGGTGGAAAAATGGCTACACCTTC. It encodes CASSLRSGWKNGYTF.